Reported below is one T cell receptor beta chain. The data are from a study of Ad26.COV2.S vaccination and SARS-CoV-2 variants. For the study at large: Donor got 5x10^10 or 1x10^11 viral particles of Ad26.COV2.S.

Libraries were prepared by immunoSEQ multiplex PCR; TCRdb keeps only in-frame clonotypes and omits some of them. This table holds hundreds of thousands of clones, roughly 90% found once. Treatment in this sample: some 20 received Ad26.COV2.S at low or high dose, single or two shots; about 5 received placebo; per-sample allocation not given. Samples came from day 63 after the first vaccine or placebo injection. With 4 bases removed from V and 8 bases from J, the gap between germline ends came to 12 bases. The germline V gene has CDR1 SGHVS and CDR2 FQNEAQ. The CDR3 spans 14 residues. The sequences come from peripheral blood, collected in a trial of Ad26.COV2.S vaccine versus placebo. This chain uses TRBV7-8 with TRBJ1-6; TRBD1 might be the D (5 bases). The TCR was taken from a person aged 18-65 years who received the Ad26.COV2.S COVID-19 vaccine or a placebo. The DNA of the CDR3 is TGTGCCAGCAGCTCCCCAGGGTGGGATTCACCCCTCCACTTT. Translation: CASSSPGWDSPLHF.